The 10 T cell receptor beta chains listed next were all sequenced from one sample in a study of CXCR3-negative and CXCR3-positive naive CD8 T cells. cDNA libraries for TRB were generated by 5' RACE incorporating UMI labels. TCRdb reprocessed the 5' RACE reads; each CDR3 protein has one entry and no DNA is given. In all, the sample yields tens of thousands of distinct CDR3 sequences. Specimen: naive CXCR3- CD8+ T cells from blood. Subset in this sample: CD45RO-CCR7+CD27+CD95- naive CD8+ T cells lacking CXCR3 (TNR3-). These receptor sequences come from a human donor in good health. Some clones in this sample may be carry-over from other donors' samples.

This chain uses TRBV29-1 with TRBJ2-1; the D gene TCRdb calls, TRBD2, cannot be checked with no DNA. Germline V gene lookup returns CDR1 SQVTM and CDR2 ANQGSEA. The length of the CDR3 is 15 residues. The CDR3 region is CSVEEIAGVYNEQFF.

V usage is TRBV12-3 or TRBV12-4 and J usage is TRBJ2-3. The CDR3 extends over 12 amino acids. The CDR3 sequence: CASSFGLDTQYF.

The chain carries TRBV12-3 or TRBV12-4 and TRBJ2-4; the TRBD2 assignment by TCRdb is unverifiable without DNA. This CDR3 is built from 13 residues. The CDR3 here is CASSPTGPNIQYF.

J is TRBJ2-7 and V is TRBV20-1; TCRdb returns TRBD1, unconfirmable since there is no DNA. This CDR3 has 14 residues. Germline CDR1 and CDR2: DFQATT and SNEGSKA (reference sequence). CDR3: CSARATGGGYEQYF.

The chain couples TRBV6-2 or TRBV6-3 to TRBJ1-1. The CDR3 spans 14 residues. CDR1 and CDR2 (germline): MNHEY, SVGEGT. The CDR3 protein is CASSSTREETEAFF.

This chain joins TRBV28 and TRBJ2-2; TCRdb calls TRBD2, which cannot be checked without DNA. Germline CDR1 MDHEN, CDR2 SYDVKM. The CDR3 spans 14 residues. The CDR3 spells CASSLTRNTGELFF.

The CDR3 here is CASLRAGLETQYF. The chain employs TRBV11-2 and TRBJ2-5; TCRdb reports TRBD1, a call that lacks DNA to check it against. Germline loops: CDR1 SGHAT, CDR2 FQNNGV. This CDR3 has 13 amino acids. Using reference TRBV11-2 and TRBJ2-5 for the parts outside the CDR3, the full variable domain is EAGVAQSPRYKIIEKRQSVAFWCNPISGHATLYWYQQILGQGPKLLIQFQNNGVVDDSQLPKDRFSAERLKGVDSTLKIQPAKLEDSAVYLCASLRAGLETQYFGPGTRLLVL.

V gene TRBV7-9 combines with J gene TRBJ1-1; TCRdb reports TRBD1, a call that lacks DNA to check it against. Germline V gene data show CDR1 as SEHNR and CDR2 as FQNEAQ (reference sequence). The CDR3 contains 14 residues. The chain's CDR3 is CASSPLGGYTEAFF. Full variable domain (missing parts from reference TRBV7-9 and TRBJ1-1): DTGVSQNPRHKITKRGQNVTFRCDPISEHNRLYWYRQTLGQGPEFLTYFQNEAQLEKSRLLSDRFSAERPKGSFSTLEIQRTEQGDSAMYLCASSPLGGYTEAFFGQGTRLTVV.

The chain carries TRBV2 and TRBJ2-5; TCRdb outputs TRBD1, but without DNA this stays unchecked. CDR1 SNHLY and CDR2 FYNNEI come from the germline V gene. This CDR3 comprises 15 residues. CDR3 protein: CASSVPRERGKTQYF.

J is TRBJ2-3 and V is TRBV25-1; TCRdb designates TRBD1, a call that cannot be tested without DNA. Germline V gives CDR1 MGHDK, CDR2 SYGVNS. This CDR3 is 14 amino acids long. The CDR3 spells CASDSGTSTDTQYF.